Below are 8 T cell receptor beta chains sequenced from a single sample in a study of cytomegalovirus exposure and HLA in healthy donors. The PCR ran on 60 Vbeta and 13 Jbeta primers. The method was immunoSEQ multiplex PCR; TCRdb's version includes in-frame clones alone and lacks a portion of them. This sample has roughly 200,000 clones, with around four fifths found just once. Sequencing was carried out using PBMCs. These receptor sequences come from a woman between 55 and 75 years old in good health and CMV-seropositive.

The J gene is TRBJ1-2, the V gene TRBV19, with TRBD1 as a possible D gene (6 bases). Germline CDR1 reads LNHDA; CDR2 reads SQIVND (reference sequence). The CDR3 covers 12 residues. V was cut by 10 bases and J by 8 bases, with 17 bases left in between. CDR3 residues: CATQSTGGGYTF. Here the CDR3 DNA reads TGTGCCACCCAATCGACAGGCGGAGGCTACACCTTC.

This clone was seen once. The chain combines TRBV5-1 with TRBJ1-2; 10 nucleotides match TRBD1. In germline, CDR1 is SGHRS, CDR2 YFSETQ. J gave up 0 bases and V 5 bases, and 7 bases lay outside the gene matches. This CDR3 region has 16 residues. CDR3 sequence reads: CASSDRGPDSNYGYTF. DNA for the CDR3: TGCGCCAGCAGTGACAGGGGGCCGGATTCTAACTATGGCTACACCTTC.

V gene TRBV5-8 combines with J gene TRBJ2-4, with TRBD1 matching over 7 bases. V was clipped by 3 bases and J by 4 bases; unmatched bases: 1. Germline V gene lookup returns CDR1 SGHTS and CDR2 YDEGEE. The CDR3 totals 13 residues. This CDR3 is CASSWGQKNIQYF. The DNA for the CDR3 is TGTGCCAGCAGCTGGGGACAGAAAAACATTCAGTACTTC.

The rearrangement joins TRBV6-5 to TRBJ1-3; perhaps TRBD1 as D (6 bases). Trimming removed 8 bases at V and 2 bases at J, with 10 bases between. The CDR3 contains 13 residues. Per the germline V gene, CDR1 is MNHEY and CDR2 is SVGAGI. As DNA, the CDR3 is TGTGCCAGCCGACAGGCAACTGGAAACACCATATATTTT. Translating it yields CASRQATGNTIYF.

The chain couples TRBV27 to TRBJ2-1, with D maybe TRBD2 (5 bases). Trimming removed 5 bases from V and 10 bases from J, with 18 bases in between. The CDR3 totals 14 residues. The germline gives CDR1 MNHEY, CDR2 SMNVEV (reference sequence). The CDR3 region has the DNA TGTGCCAGCAGTGTAACGAGGCTAGCAGGCGAGCAGTTCTTC. This gives the protein CASSVTRLAGEQFF.

This clone has just one count. This rearrangement joins TRBV10-2 to TRBJ1-1; D is undetermined. V was trimmed by 0 bases and J by 6 bases, leaving 8 bases between them. There are 13 residues in the CDR3. Germline CDR1 reads WSHSY; CDR2 reads SAAADI. The CDR3 reads CASSESVYAEAFF. The CDR3, as DNA: TGCGCCAGCAGTGAGTCTGTCTACGCTGAAGCTTTCTTT.

Notes on this clone: The sample holds other DNA sequences that translate to the same CDR3. The chain recombines TRBV5-1 with TRBJ2-3; a weak D match, TRBD1 (5 bases). The CDR3 is made up of 14 amino acids. Germline V gives CDR1 SGHRS, CDR2 YFSETQ. Trimming cost V 2 bases and J 3 bases, with 10 bases left between them. CDR3 nucleotides: TGCGCCAGCAGCTTAGCCCCAGGGACAGATACGCAGTATTTT. Amino acid sequence: CASSLAPGTDTQYF.

The J gene is TRBJ1-2, the V gene TRBV5-1, with TRBD1 matching 10 bases. V shed 4 bases, J shed 5 bases, and the junction held 8 bases outside the gene matches. This CDR3 has 15 amino acids. The germline gives CDR1 SGHRS, CDR2 YFSETQ. In DNA, the CDR3 is TGCGCCAGCAGCGCCATGGCGGGACAGGGGTATGGCTACACCTTC. Amino acid sequence: CASSAMAGQGYGYTF.